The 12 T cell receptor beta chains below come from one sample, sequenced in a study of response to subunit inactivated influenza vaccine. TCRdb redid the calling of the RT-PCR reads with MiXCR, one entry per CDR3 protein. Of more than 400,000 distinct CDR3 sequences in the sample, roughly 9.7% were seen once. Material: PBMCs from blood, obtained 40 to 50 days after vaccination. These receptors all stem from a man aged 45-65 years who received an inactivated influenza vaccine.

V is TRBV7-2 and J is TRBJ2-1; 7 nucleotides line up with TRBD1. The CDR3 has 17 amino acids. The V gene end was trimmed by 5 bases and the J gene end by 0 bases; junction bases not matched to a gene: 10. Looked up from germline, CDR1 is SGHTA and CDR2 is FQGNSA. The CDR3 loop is CASSARGGQFSYNEQFF. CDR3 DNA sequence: TGTGCCAGCAGCGCACGAGGGGGACAGTTCTCCTACAATGAGCAGTTCTTC.

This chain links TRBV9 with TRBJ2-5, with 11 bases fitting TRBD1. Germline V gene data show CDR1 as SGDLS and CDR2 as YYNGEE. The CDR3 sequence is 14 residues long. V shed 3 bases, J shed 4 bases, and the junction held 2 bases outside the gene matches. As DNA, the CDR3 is TGTGCCAGCAGCGGGGGGACAGGGGGAGAGACCCAGTACTTC. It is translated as CASSGGTGGETQYF.

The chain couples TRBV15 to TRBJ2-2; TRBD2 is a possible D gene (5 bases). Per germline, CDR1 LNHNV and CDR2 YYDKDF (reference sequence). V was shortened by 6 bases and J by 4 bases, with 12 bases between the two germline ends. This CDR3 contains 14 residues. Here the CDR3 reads CATRMIGVTGELFF. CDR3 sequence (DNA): TGTGCCACCAGGATGATCGGGGTCACCGGGGAGCTGTTTTTT. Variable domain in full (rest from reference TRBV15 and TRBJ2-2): DAMVIQNPRYQVTQFGKPVTLSCSQTLNHNVMYWYQQKSSQAPKLLFHYYDKDFNNEADTPDNFQSRRPNTSFCFLDIRSPGLGDTAMYLCATRMIGVTGELFFGEGSRLTVL.

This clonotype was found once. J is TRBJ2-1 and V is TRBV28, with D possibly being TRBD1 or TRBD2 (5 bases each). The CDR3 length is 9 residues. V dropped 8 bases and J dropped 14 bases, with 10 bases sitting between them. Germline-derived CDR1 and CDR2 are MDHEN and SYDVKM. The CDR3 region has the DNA TGTGCCAGCGGGGGTAGGGAGTTCTTC. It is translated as CASGGREFF. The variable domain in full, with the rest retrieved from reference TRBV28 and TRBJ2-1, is DVKVTQSSRYLVKRTGEKVFLECVQDMDHENMFWYRQDPGLGLRLIYFSYDVKMKEKGDIPEGYSVSREKKERFSLILESASTNQTSMYLCASGGREFFGPGTRLTVL.

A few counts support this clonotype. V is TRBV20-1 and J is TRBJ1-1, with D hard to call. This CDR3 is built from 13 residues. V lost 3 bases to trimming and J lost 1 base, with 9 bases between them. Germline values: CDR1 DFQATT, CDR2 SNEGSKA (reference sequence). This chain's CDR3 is CSARGWGNTEAFF. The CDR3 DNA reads TGCAGTGCTAGGGGGTGGGGGAACACTGAAGCTTTCTTT.

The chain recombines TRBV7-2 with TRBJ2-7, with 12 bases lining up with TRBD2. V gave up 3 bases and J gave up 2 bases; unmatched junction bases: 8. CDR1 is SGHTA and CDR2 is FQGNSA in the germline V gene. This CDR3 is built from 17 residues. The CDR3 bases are TGTGCCAGCAGCTTCCTCAAGACTAGCGGGGGAACCTACGAGCAGTACTTC. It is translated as CASSFLKTSGGTYEQYF.

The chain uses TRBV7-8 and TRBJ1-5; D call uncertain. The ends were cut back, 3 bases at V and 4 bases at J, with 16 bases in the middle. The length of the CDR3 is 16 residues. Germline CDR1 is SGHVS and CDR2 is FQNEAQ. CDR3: CASSFAKGGSNQPQHF. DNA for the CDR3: TGTGCCAGCAGCTTCGCCAAGGGAGGTAGTAATCAGCCCCAGCATTTT.

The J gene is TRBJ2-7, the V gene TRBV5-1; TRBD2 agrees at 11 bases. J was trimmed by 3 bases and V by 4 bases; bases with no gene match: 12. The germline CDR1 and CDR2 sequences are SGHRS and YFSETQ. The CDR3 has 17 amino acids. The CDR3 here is CASSPYLAGGALYEQYF. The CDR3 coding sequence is TGCGCCAGCAGCCCCTACTTAGCGGGGGGGGCTCTCTACGAGCAGTACTTC.

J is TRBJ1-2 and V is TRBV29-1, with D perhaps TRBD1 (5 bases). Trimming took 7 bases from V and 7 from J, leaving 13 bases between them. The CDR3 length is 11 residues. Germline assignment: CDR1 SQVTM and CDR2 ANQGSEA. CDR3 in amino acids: CSATQGAGYTF. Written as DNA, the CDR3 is TGCAGCGCCACCCAAGGGGCTGGCTACACCTTC. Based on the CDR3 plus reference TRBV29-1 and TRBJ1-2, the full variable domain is SAVISQKPSRDICQRGTSLTIQCQVDSQVTMMFWYRQQPGQSLTLIATANQGSEATYESGFVIDKFPISRPNLTFSTLTVSNMSPEDSSIYLCSATQGAGYTFGSGTRLTVV.

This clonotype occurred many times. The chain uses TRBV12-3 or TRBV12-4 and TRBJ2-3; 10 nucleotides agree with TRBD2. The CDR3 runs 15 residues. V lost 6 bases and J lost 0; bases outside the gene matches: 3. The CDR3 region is CASSEAGGSTDTQYF. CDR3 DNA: TGTGCCAGCAGCGAAGCGGGGGGGAGCACAGATACGCAGTATTTT.

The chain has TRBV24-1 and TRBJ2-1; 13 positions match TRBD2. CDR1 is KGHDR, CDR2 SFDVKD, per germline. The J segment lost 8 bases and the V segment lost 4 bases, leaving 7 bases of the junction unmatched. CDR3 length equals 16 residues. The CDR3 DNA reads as TGTGCCACCAGTGACTCGGGACTAGCGGGGTCGGATGAGCAGTTCTTC. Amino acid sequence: CATSDSGLAGSDEQFF.

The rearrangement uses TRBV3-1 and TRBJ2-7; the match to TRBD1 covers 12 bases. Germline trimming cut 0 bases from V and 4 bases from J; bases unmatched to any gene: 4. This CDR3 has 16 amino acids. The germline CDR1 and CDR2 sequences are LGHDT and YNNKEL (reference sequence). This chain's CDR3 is CASSQEPGQGAYEQYF. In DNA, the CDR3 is TGTGCCAGCAGCCAAGAACCGGGACAGGGGGCTTACGAGCAGTACTTC.